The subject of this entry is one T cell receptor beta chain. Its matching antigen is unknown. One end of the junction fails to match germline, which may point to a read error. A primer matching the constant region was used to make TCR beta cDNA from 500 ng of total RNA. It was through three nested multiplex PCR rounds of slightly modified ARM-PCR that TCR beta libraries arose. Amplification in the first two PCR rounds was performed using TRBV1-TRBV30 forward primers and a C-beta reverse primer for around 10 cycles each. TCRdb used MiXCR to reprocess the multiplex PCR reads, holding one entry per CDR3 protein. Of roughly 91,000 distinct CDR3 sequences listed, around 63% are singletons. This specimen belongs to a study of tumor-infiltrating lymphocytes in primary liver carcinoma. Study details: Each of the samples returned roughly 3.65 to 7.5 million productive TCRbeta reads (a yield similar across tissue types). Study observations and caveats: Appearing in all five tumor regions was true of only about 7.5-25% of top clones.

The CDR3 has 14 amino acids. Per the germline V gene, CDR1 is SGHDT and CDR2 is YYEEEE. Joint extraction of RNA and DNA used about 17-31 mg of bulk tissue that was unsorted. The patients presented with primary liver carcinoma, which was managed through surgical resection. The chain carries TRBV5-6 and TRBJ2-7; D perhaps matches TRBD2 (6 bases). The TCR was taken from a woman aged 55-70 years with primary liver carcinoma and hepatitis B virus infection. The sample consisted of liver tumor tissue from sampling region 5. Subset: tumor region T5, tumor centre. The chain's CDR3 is CARRYSGLAGEQYF. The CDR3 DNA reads TGCGCCAGAAGGTACTCGGGACTTGCGGGCGAGCAGTACTTC.